This entry concerns a single T cell receptor beta chain. The time point here: newly diagnosed GD, antithyroid drugs for less than 3 months. The TCR library was prepared using RNA isolated from PBMCs. The V end was cut by 2 bases, the J end by 1 base, with 3 bases between. CDR1 and CDR2 from the germline V gene are SGHAT and FQDESV (reference sequence). The CDR3 spans 13 residues. The sample is drawn from a study of regulatory T cells in long-lasting Graves disease. Both iRepertoire HTBI primers and Arm-PCR of CDR3 regions were used to build the TCR beta libraries. From the multiplex PCR reads, TCRdb called clonotypes with MiXCR, one entry per CDR3 protein. The profile shows under 250,000 distinct CDR3 sequences, 20% to 25% of them singletons.

Sample: peripheral blood mononuclear cells (PBMCs), taken at new diagnosis, from a patient treated with antithyroid drugs. The chain uses TRBV11-1 and TRBJ1-3, with D unresolved. This TCR came from a female donor with Graves disease. The CDR3 region is CASSLRSGNTIYF. The CDR3 DNA is TGTGCCAGCAGCTTACGATCTGGAAACACCATATATTTT. The variable domain in full, with the rest retrieved from reference TRBV11-1 and TRBJ1-3, is EAEVAQSPRYKITEKSQAVAFWCDPISGHATLYWYRQILGQGPELLVQFQDESVVDDSQLPKDRFSAERLKGVDSTLKIQPAELGDSAMYLCASSLRSGNTIYFGEGSWLTVV.